Listed below are T cell receptor beta chains from one sample, sequenced in a study of vaccination and CD4 T cells after COVID-19. These receptors are not linked to any known antigen. TCRdb re-called the PCR reads with MiXCR, one entry per CDR3 protein. Of 11,000 or so distinct CDR3 sequences in the sample, approximately 53% were seen once. The specimen sequenced was CD4+ T cells from blood, cultured in vitro. These receptors originate from a human donor who had recovered from COVID-19. Each CDR3 is given with its conserved first and last residue.

cdr3_aa,v_call
CASSRQGGRDTQYF,TRBV27
CASSYSYALAKNIQYF,TRBV6-5
CASSISAHQETQYF,TRBV19
CASSPTGDNQPQHF,TRBV7-3
CSANTGQGASYEQYF,TRBV20-1
CASSYSPGSKGTQYF,TRBV6-5
CSATGTGVNEQFF,TRBV20-1
CASSFSGMYYEQYF,TRBV7-9
CASSLLGPGDEQFF,TRBV7-3
CASSLVDSGSPLHF,TRBV5-4
CAWSVGWGETQYF,TRBV30
CSAHVGGRAYNEQFF,TRBV20-1
CASSRSDRGNNQPQHF,TRBV7-8
CASRAGQVINTEAFF,TRBV2
CASSPTGDYGYTF,TRBV12-3/TRBV12-4
CASSEGLLGTDTQYF,TRBV2
CASSLPPDRGRRNTEAFF,TRBV19
CASSEGRMAGGEAFF,TRBV11-3
CSARPRTSGIIYEQYF,TRBV20-1